What follows are 25 T cell receptor beta chains derived from one specimen sequenced in a study of vaccination effects on CD4 cells after COVID-19 (dated by TCRdb to between 2021 and 2022). The library was prepared using the immunoSEQ multiplex PCR assay. The immuneACCESS repertoire file appears here via TCRdb, limited to in-frame rearrangements. These files lack a portion of the clones; in checked studies, under half of the deficit traces to unresolved V genes, and the cause of the others is not known. This sample lists 15,000 or so clones; roughly 78% were detected once. In total, the top ten clones hold 25% to 30% of the sample. Antigen specificity for these receptors is unknown. In the ViraFEST assay, PBMC were stimulated with viral peptide pools, and TCR sequencing was then used to find antigen-specific CD4+ T cell clonotypes based on their expansion. After about 9 days of culture, CD4+ T cells were isolated with the EasySep CD4+ T cell isolation kit. PCR-confirmed SARS-CoV-2 infection had occurred in convalescent patients between March and December 2020, before the Alpha, Beta and Delta variants emerged in the United States. Participants received two doses of either the BNT162b2 or the mRNA-1273 mRNA SARS-CoV-2 vaccine.

This specimen was CD4+ T cells from PBMCs cultured with HCoV-NL63 spike peptides, taken after COVID-19 vaccination. The cell subset or site label for this specimen denotes: HCoV-NL63 spike overlapping peptide pool stimulation. These receptors were collected from a human donor who had a prior SARS-CoV-2 infection.

The chain combines TRBV6-2 or TRBV6-3 with TRBJ2-7, with D possibly being TRBD1 (6 bases). This CDR3 contains 14 residues. Germline values: CDR1 MNHEY, CDR2 SVGEGT. Trimming pared 4 bases from V and 0 bases from J, leaving 10 bases between. This CDR3 is CASSLGTSSYEQYF. The CDR3 coding sequence is TGTGCCAGCAGTTTAGGGACATCCTCCTACGAGCAGTACTTC.

The V gene is TRBV9, the J gene TRBJ2-1; the D is unclear. This CDR3 comprises 14 residues. CDR1 SGDLS and CDR2 YYNGEE come from the germline V gene. V lost 0 bases, J lost 2 bases, and 6 bases lay in between. Here the CDR3 DNA reads TGTGCCAGCAGCGTAGGAGACGCCTACAATGAGCAGTTCTTC. Translation: CASSVGDAYNEQFF. Full variable domain (remainder filled in from reference TRBV9 and TRBJ2-1): DSGVTQTPKHLITATGQRVTLRCSPRSGDLSVYWYQQSLDQGLQFLIQYYNGEERAKGNILERFSAQQFPDLHSELNLSSLELGDSALYFCASSVGDAYNEQFFGPGTRLTVL.

This sequence joins TRBV11-3 and TRBJ2-5; TRBD2 matches at 9 bases. CDR3 length: 17 amino acids. Germline CDR1 is SGHNT and CDR2 is YENEEA. Trimming took 0 bases from V and 2 from J; bases not matched to a gene: 7. CDR3 coding DNA: TGTGCCAGCAGCTTAGATGGAGCGGGAGGTCGGCAAGAGACCCAGTACTTC. This encodes CASSLDGAGGRQETQYF.

This clone was detected only once. The chain links TRBV11-1 to TRBJ2-2; tentative D call: TRBD2 (6 bases). The germline V and J ends were trimmed by 1 base and 4 bases, with 10 bases remaining between them. CDR3 length: 15 amino acids. Germline values: CDR1 SGHAT, CDR2 FQDESV (reference sequence). The CDR3 DNA sequence: TGTGCCAGCAGCTTAGGTTCGGGAGCCACCGGGGAGCTGTTTTTT. Its protein product is CASSLGSGATGELFF.

The chain couples TRBV5-4 to TRBJ1-3; D ambiguous. V gave up 0 bases and J gave up 4 bases, with 11 bases separating them. The CDR3 runs 15 residues. The germline V gene has CDR1 SGHNT and CDR2 YYREEE (reference sequence). CDR3 sequence (DNA): TGTGCCAGCAGCTTGGGGGGTCTGGGAGGAAACACCATATATTTT. Its translation is CASSLGGLGGNTIYF.

Comment on this clone: One junction end disagrees with the germline gene, perhaps due to a read error. The V and J genes are TRBV19 and TRBJ1-2; no definite D call. Germline values: CDR1 LNHDA, CDR2 SQIVND (reference sequence). This CDR3 has 13 residues. CDR3 loop: CASRIDGDYGYTF. The CDR3, as DNA: TGTGCCAGTAGGATAGACGGCGACTATGGCTACACCTTC.

The CDR3: CATSDPTDFRETQYF. Written as DNA, the CDR3 is TGTGCCACCAGTGACCCGACGGACTTTAGGGAGACCCAGTACTTC. The chain has TRBV24-1 and TRBJ2-5; a weak D match, TRBD2 (5 bases). The ends were cut back, 4 bases at V and 5 bases at J, with 16 bases in the middle. CDR1 and CDR2 (germline): KGHDR, SFDVKD. The CDR3 totals 15 residues.

The genes are TRBV2 and TRBJ2-4, with 7 nucleotides matching TRBD1. The V and J ends lost 4 bases and 0 bases, in that order; junction bases with no gene match: 3. Per the germline V gene, CDR1 is SNHLY and CDR2 is FYNNEI. CDR3 size: 15 residues. Written as DNA, the CDR3 is TGTGCCAGCAGTGGACAGGGAATAGCCAAAAACATTCAGTACTTC. Translation gives CASSGQGIAKNIQYF.

The genes are TRBV7-2 and TRBJ2-3; the match to TRBD2 covers 14 bases. Germline V lookup: CDR1 SGHTA, CDR2 FQGNSA. The trim removed 5 bases at V and 5 bases at J, leaving 6 bases unmatched. The CDR3 length is 16 residues. CDR3 DNA sequence: TGTGCCAGCAGCCCGGGACTAGCGGGGGTAGGAGATACGCAGTATTTT. Amino acid sequence: CASSPGLAGVGDTQYF.

The chain is built from TRBV4-2 and TRBJ2-3; no firm D call. Per the germline V gene, CDR1 is LGHNA and CDR2 is YNFKEQ. The CDR3 is 12 residues long. The ends were cut back, 0 bases at V and 3 bases at J, with 1 base in the middle. The CDR3 DNA reads as TGTGCCAGCAGCCAAGAAACAGATACGCAGTATTTT. Encoded protein: CASSQETDTQYF.

The rearrangement joins TRBV28 to TRBJ1-1, with TRBD1 matching over 7 bases. Trimming cost V 5 bases and J 0 bases; bases outside gene matches: 6. The CDR3 is 15 amino acids. The germline CDR1 and CDR2 sequences are MDHEN and SYDVKM. Here the CDR3 DNA reads TGTGCCAGCAGTGAAACCGGGACAGTGAACACTGAAGCTTTCTTT. This sequence encodes CASSETGTVNTEAFF.

This clone appeared once. The chain uses TRBV19 and TRBJ1-4; possible D gene TRBD1, 6 bases. This CDR3 spans 14 amino acids. Germline V lookup: CDR1 LNHDA, CDR2 SQIVND (reference sequence). The V and J ends lost 5 bases and 6 bases respectively, with 13 bases between them. CDR3 loop: CASSSQGRDEKLFF. CDR3 nucleotides: TGTGCCAGTAGTTCTCAGGGGAGAGATGAAAAACTGTTTTTT.

The V call is TRBV11-3, the J call TRBJ1-2, with D maybe TRBD1 (5 bases). This CDR3 contains 12 residues. Germline V gives CDR1 SGHNT, CDR2 YENEEA. Trimming took off 8 bases at V and 6 bases at J, with 13 bases between the two ends. The CDR3 nucleotides are TGTGCCAGCGCCGGGGGGTACGATGGCTACACCTTC. It is translated as CASAGGYDGYTF.

The gene calls are TRBV4-2 and TRBJ2-1, with 8 nucleotides matching TRBD1. This CDR3 contains 15 residues. V was pared by 6 bases and J by 4 bases, with 8 bases of the junction left unmatched. CDR1 LGHNA and CDR2 YNFKEQ come from the germline V gene. The CDR3 region has the DNA TGTGCCAGCAGAGGACCAGGGGGCTCATACAATGAGCAGTTCTTC. This translates into CASRGPGGSYNEQFF.

The chain employs TRBV6-5 and TRBJ1-5; 9 bases align to TRBD1. Germline V gene sequence: CDR1 MNHEY, CDR2 SVGAGI. The ends lost 6 bases at V and 5 bases at J; junction bases unmatched: 8. The CDR3 consists of 15 residues. The CDR3, as DNA: TGTGCCAGCAGCCAAACATGGACAGGGGATCAGCCCCAGCATTTT. The encoded protein is CASSQTWTGDQPQHF.

This chain uses TRBV9 with TRBJ2-1, with 9 bases matching TRBD2. Trimming took 3 bases from V and 5 from J; bases not matched to a gene: 9. Germline CDR1 is SGDLS and CDR2 is YYNGEE. This CDR3 comprises 16 residues. The CDR3: CASSGVRRGGHNEQFF. CDR3 sequence (DNA): TGTGCCAGCAGCGGGGTAAGGCGGGGGGGCCACAATGAGCAGTTCTTC.

This clone was detected only once. This chain joins TRBV9 and TRBJ2-3; no reliable D call. The V gene lost 0 bases and the J gene lost 1 base, with 9 bases spanning the gap. The germline CDR1 and CDR2 sequences are SGDLS and YYNGEE. The CDR3 contains 15 residues. The CDR3 spells CASSVGMFGTDTQYF. The CDR3 coding sequence is TGTGCCAGCAGCGTAGGAATGTTTGGCACAGATACGCAGTATTTT.

This chain links TRBV28 with TRBJ2-1; 7 bases agree with TRBD2. CDR1 is MDHEN and CDR2 is SYDVKM in the germline V gene. The CDR3 consists of 16 residues. V lost 5 bases and J lost 9; bases outside the gene matches: 16. As DNA, the CDR3 is TGTGCCAGCAGTACCACCTATGGCGGGAGTTACGCTGAGCAGTTCTTC. Translated: CASSTTYGGSYAEQFF.

The V and J genes are TRBV29-1 and TRBJ2-7; possibly TRBD1 for D (6 bases). The V gene lost 6 bases and the J gene lost 4 bases, with 19 bases spanning the gap. The CDR3 is 14 residues long. CDR1 SQVTM and CDR2 ANQGSEA come from the germline V gene. CDR3 coding DNA: TGCAGCGTCGGGATCAGGGGCAGGAGGTACGAGCAGTACTTC. Translated, it gives CSVGIRGRRYEQYF.

This rearrangement joins TRBV5-8 to TRBJ1-4, with D possibly TRBD1 on 6 matching bases. The V end lost 0 bases, the J end lost 8 bases, and 17 bases lay between the germline ends. The germline V gene has CDR1 SGHTS and CDR2 YDEGEE. CDR3 length equals 16 residues. The CDR3 is CASSLAKGHRKEKLFF. The CDR3 DNA reads TGTGCCAGCAGCTTGGCCAAGGGACACCGAAAGGAAAAACTGTTTTTT.

Note on this clone: The same CDR3 also results from other DNA sequences found in this sample. This chain joins TRBV5-4 and TRBJ2-3; 7 nucleotides match TRBD2. This CDR3 region has 16 residues. Germline CDR1 is SGHNT and CDR2 is YYREEE (reference sequence). V lost 0 bases and J lost 2; bases outside the gene matches: 6. The DNA for the CDR3 is TGTGCCAGCAGCTTGGGGGCGGGAGTATCCACAGATACGCAGTATTTT. Translation: CASSLGAGVSTDTQYF.

This clone was picked up a small number of times. This rearrangement joins TRBV5-1 to TRBJ2-5; D might be TRBD1 (6 bases). The germline V gene has CDR1 SGHRS and CDR2 YFSETQ. CDR3 size: 14 residues. The germline V and J ends were trimmed by 0 bases and 3 bases, with 9 bases remaining between them. For the CDR3, the DNA is TGCGCCAGCAGCTTGGCCCCAGGGGAAGAGACCCAGTACTTC. Protein product: CASSLAPGEETQYF. The complete variable domain, with remaining parts taken from reference TRBV5-1 and TRBJ2-5, reads KAGVTQTPRYLIKTRGQQVTLSCSPISGHRSVSWYQQTPGQGLQFLFEYFSETQRNKGNFPGRFSGRQFSNSRSEMNVSTLELGDSALYLCASSLAPGEETQYFGPGTRLLVL.

The chain couples TRBV27 to TRBJ2-2; unclear D gene. The CDR3 is made up of 12 amino acids. V was shortened by 3 bases and J by 8 bases, with 7 bases between the two germline ends. Germline assignment: CDR1 MNHEY and CDR2 SMNVEV (reference sequence). CDR3 amino acids: CASSFQWGELFF. CDR3 in DNA: TGTGCCAGCAGTTTTCAATGGGGGGAGCTGTTTTTT.

This chain links TRBV7-8 with TRBJ2-3; 10 bases line up with TRBD1. This CDR3 is 15 amino acids long. J gave up 4 bases and V 4 bases, and 5 bases lay outside the gene matches. Per the germline V gene, CDR1 is SGHVS and CDR2 is FQNEAQ. CDR3 bases: TGTGCCAGCAGCTGGGACAGGGGAGGTTCAGATACGCAGTATTTT. Its translation is CASSWDRGGSDTQYF.

V and J are TRBV27 and TRBJ1-1, with a weak D call TRBD1 (6 bases). The CDR3 has 15 residues. Germline V gene data show CDR1 as MNHEY and CDR2 as SMNVEV (reference sequence). Deletions cut 4 bases from V and 3 bases from J, with 15 bases between. The CDR3 here is CASSWGANRDTEAFF. CDR3 coding DNA: TGTGCCAGCAGTTGGGGGGCCAACAGGGACACTGAAGCTTTCTTT.